This T cell receptor (beta chain) is from a study of CD8+ T cells in alopecia areata. Overall study context: Once tofacitinib had been taken for 6 to 18 months, 6 months off drug followed.

In each case, RNA was isolated and then reverse transcribed into cDNA as the sequencing template. Libraries were prepared by immunoSEQ multiplex PCR; TCRdb keeps only in-frame clonotypes and omits some of them. The sample has around 100,000 clones; 86% are singletons. The CDR3 consists of 11 residues. Trimming took 6 bases from V and 4 from J; bases not matched to a gene: 2. Germline V gives CDR1 SQVTM, CDR2 ANQGSEA. Treatment denoted: oral pan-JAK inhibitor, 5-10 mg twice daily. This TCR derives from a human donor with alopecia areata. The sample was CD8+ T cells sorted from blood, taken at roughly week 30, from a patient treated with tofacitinib. The chain carries TRBV29-1 and TRBJ1-1, with 7 bases lining up with TRBD1. The CDR3 sequence: CSVSGGTEAFF. The CDR3 DNA sequence: TGCAGCGTGTCAGGGGGCACTGAAGCTTTCTTT. The full variable domain, its missing parts supplied by reference TRBV29-1 and TRBJ1-1, is SAVISQKPSRDICQRGTSLTIQCQVDSQVTMMFWYRQQPGQSLTLIATANQGSEATYESGFVIDKFPISRPNLTFSTLTVSNMSPEDSSIYLCSVSGGTEAFFGQGTRLTVV.